This T cell receptor (beta chain) was captured by sequencing in a study of control samples from healthy donors and cancer patients. Germline V lookup: CDR1 SGDLS, CDR2 YYNGEE. The CDR3 is 16 residues long. Trimming cost V 0 bases and J 3 bases; bases outside gene matches: 4. TCRdb's table, derived via immunoSEQ multiplex PCR, lists solely in-frame clones and lacks some. Of around 110,000 clones detected, 70% to 90% appear once; the ten largest clones hold over 2%. Specimen: blood. This chain links TRBV9 with TRBJ2-5; 11 bases map to TRBD2. The source is a woman in her 70s in good health. The CDR3 loop is CASSVGTSGGEETQYF. The CDR3, as DNA: TGTGCCAGCAGCGTAGGCACTAGCGGGGGAGAAGAGACCCAGTACTTC.